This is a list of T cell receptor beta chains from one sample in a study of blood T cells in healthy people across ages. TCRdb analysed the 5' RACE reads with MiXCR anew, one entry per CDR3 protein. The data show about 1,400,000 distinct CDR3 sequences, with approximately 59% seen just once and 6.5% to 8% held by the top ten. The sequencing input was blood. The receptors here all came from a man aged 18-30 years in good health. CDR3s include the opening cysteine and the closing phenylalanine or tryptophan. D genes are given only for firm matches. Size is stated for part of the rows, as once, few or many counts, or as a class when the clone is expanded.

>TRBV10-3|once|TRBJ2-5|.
TGTGCCATCAGTGACGGCGGTCGACCTGAGACCCAGTACTTC
CAISDGGRPETQYF
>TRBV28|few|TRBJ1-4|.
TGTGCCAGCAGTTCCCCACAGGGCTCTAGGAATGAAAAACTGTTTTTT
CASSSPQGSRNEKLFF
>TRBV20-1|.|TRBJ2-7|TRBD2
TGCAGTGCTAGGGCGGGAGACTACGAGCAGTACTTC
CSARAGDYEQYF
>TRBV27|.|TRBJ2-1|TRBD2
TGTGCCAGCGGGAAGGGAGGGAGAACCCCCAATGAGCAGTTCTTC
CASGKGGRTPNEQFF
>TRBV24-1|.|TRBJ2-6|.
TGTGCCACCAGTGATTCAGCGTGGGACTCTGGGGCCAACGTCCTGACTTTC
CATSDSAWDSGANVLTF
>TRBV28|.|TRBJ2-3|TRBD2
TGTGCCAGCAGTTTTACTAGCGGGGGGGCAACAGATACGCAGTATTTT
CASSFTSGGATDTQYF
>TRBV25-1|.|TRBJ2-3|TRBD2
TGTGCCAGCACTAGCGGGGGCACAGATACGCAGTATTTT
CASTSGGTDTQYF
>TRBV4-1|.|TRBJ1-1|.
TGCGCCAGCAGCCAAGATGGAGCGCCCGACACTGAAGCTTTCTTT
CASSQDGAPDTEAFF
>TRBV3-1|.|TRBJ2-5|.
TGTGCCAGCAGCCAAGGACCTGCAGAGACCCAGTACTTC
CASSQGPAETQYF
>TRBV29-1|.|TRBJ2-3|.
TGCAGCGTTGCGCCAGATACGCAGTATTTT
CSVAPDTQYF
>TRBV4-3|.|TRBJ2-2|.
TGCGCCAGCCGTCCCCGACTAGTAATCGGGGAGCTGTTTTTT
CASRPRLVIGELFF
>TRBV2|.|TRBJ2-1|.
TGTGCCAGCAGCCCTAACCGGCCGGTCCCCGACAATGAGCAGTTCTTC
CASSPNRPVPDNEQFF
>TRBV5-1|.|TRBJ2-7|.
TGCGCCAGCAGCTTGTGGGAGGGACAGAACTACGAGCAGTACTTC
CASSLWEGQNYEQYF
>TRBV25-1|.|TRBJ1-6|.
TGTGCCAGCAGTGAAGGACTGAGTTCACCCCTCCACTTT
CASSEGLSSPLHF
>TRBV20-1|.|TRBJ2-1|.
TGCAGTGCTGAGGACTTAAGCTCCTACAATGAGCAGTTCTTC
CSAEDLSSYNEQFF
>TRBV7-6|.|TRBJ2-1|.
TGTGCCAGCAGCTCAGCCGGGCCGAACAATGAGCAGTTCTTC
CASSSAGPNNEQFF
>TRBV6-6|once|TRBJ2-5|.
TGTGCCAGCGGGGACCCTCCACGGGTGTGGACCCAGTACTTC
CASGDPPRVWTQYF
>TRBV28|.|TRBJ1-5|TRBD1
TGTGCCAGCAGGTCCTGGACAGGGGGCTATAGCAATCAGCCCCAGCATTTT
CASRSWTGGYSNQPQHF
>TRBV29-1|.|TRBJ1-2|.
TGCAGCGTTGAGAAAGGGCAAGGCTACACCTTC
CSVEKGQGYTF
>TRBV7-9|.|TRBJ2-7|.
TGTGCCAGCAGCTTAACGGTCTACGAGCAGAACTTC
CASSLTVYEQNF
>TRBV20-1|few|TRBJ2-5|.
TGCAGTGCTAGCAGTCGTCCGGGCCTGGTAGAAAAGACCCAGTACTTC
CSASSRPGLVEKTQYF
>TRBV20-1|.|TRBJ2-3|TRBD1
TGCAGTGCTAGATTTAGGACAGGGCCCCTATGGGATACGCAGTATTTT
CSARFRTGPLWDTQYF
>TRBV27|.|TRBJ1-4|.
TGTGCCAGCAGTTTATCGATCTCCCGGGCAGGGGATATCGGAAAACTGTTTTTT
CASSLSISRAGDIGKLFF
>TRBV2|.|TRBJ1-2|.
TGTGCCAGCAGTGACAGCCCGTATGGCTACACCTTC
CASSDSPYGYTF
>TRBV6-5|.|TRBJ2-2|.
TGTGCCAGCAGTTACTCGACTTCTGGGCTAGGTCCCGGGGAGCTGTTTTTT
CASSYSTSGLGPGELFF
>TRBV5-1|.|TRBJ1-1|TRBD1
TGCGCCAGCAGCGTGGGACAGGGATTTGAAGCTTTCTTT
CASSVGQGFEAFF
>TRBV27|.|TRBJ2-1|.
TGTGCCAGCAGTATCGGCCTTGTGGGATTCTACAATGAGCAGTTCTTC
CASSIGLVGFYNEQFF
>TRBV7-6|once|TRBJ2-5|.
TGTGCCAGCAGCACCCCAAGGAGCGGTAACCCTAGTTTAGAGACCCAGTACTTC
CASSTPRSGNPSLETQYF
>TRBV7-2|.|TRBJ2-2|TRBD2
TGTGCCAGCAGCAGACTAGCGGTGAACGGGGAGCTGTTTTTT
CASSRLAVNGELFF
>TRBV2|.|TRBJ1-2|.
TGTGCCATCTCAGGGACACCTTCCTATGGCTACACCTTC
CAISGTPSYGYTF
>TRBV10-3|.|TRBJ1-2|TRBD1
TGTGCCATCAGTGCGGGACAGGGGGCTTATGGCTACACCTTC
CAISAGQGAYGYTF